The clone carrying this T cell receptor (beta chain) was counted ten times or more. These data are taken from a study of T cells in Graves' hyperthyroidism and ophthalmopathy. RNA transcripts were the template for amplifying TCR beta CDR3 regions. The HTBI primer set served for first-round RT-PCR of the TCR CDR3. TCRdb independently ran MiXCR on the multiplex PCR reads; one entry per CDR3 protein. In the table there are about 420,000 distinct CDR3 sequences, less than 20% of which are singletons. Reasons for excluding patients were uncontrolled infection, other autoimmune disease, pregnancy or lactation. This receptor was identified in a woman between 18 and 29 years old with Graves' hyperthyroidism. Sequenced material: blood.

This CDR3 reads CASRTGMGNTIYF. The CDR3 region has the DNA TGTGCCAGCAGGACAGGGATGGGAAACACCATATATTTT. The chain couples TRBV6-1 to TRBJ1-3; 7 positions agree with TRBD1. This CDR3 region has 13 residues. The V and J ends lost 6 bases and 4 bases, in that order; junction bases with no gene match: 3. Germline CDR1 reads MNHNS; CDR2 reads SASEGT.